Below are 2 T cell receptor beta chains sequenced from a single sample in a study of graft-versus-host responses after intestinal transplantation (dated by TCRdb to the early 2020s). The library was built by means of the immunoSEQ multiplex PCR assay. TCRdb obtained this table from immuneACCESS and retained in-frame rearrangements with V and J assigned. These tables miss some clones; where compared with another copy, unresolved V genes account for less than half of the shortfall, and the remainder is unexplained. The sample table holds over 100,000 clones, of which around 90% were seen once. The ten largest clones take up about 0.2% of the sample. According to the study, the label for this sample's time point signals: cells obtained before transplantation from donor or recipient. Antigen specificity for these receptors is unknown. The sample in question was unstimulated CD4+ T cells sorted from spleen or lymph node cells, obtained before transplant. The receptor set was obtained from a human donor who was the organ donor for an intestinal transplant.

This chain joins TRBV27 and TRBJ2-5; the match to TRBD1 covers 10 bases. The CDR3 contains 16 residues. Trimming took 2 bases from V and 0 from J; bases not matched to a gene: 3. Germline assignment: CDR1 MNHEY and CDR2 SMNVEV (reference sequence). The CDR3 is CASSLGTGVYQETQYF. CDR3 sequence (DNA): TGTGCCAGCAGTTTAGGGACAGGGGTCTACCAAGAGACCCAGTACTTC.

With regard to this clone: Distinct nucleotide sequences in the sample also encode this CDR3. The chain carries TRBV19 and TRBJ2-2; 9 nucleotides agree with TRBD2. Germline assignment: CDR1 LNHDA and CDR2 SQIVND (reference sequence). Trimming removed 7 bases from V and 1 base from J; junction bases left unmatched: 4. The CDR3 spans 15 residues. CDR3 DNA sequence: TGTGCCAGTACTCGGCGGGGGGGGAACACCGGGGAGCTGTTTTTT. Translation gives CASTRRGGNTGELFF.